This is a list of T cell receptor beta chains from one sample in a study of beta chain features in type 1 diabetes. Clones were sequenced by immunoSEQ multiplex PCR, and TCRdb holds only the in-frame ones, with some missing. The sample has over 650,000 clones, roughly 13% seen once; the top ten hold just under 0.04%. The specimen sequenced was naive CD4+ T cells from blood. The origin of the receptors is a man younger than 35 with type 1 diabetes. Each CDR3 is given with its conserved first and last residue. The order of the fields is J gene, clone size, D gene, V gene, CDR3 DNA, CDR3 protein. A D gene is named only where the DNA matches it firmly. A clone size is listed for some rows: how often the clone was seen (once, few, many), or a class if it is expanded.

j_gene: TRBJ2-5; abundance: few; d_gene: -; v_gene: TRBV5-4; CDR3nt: TGTGCCAGCAGCTTTGACAGAAGGGGTCAAGAGACCCAGTACTTC; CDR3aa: CASSFDRRGQETQYF
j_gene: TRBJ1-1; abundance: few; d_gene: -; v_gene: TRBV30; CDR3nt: TGTGCCTGGACCAGGGAAAGAACTGAAGCTTTCTTT; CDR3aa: CAWTRERTEAFF
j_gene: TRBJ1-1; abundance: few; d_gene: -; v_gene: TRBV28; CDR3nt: TGTGGGGTTGGGCGGACTGAAGCTTTCTTT; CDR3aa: CGVGRTEAFF
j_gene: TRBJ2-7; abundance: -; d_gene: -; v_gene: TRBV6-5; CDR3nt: TGTGCCAGCAGTTACTCGACAGTGGGAATAGGGGAGCAGTACTTC; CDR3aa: CASSYSTVGIGEQYF
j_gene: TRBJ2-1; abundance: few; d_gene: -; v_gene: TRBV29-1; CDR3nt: TGCAGCGTTCCACGACTGGAGTCGTACAATGAGCAGTTCTTC; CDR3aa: CSVPRLESYNEQFF
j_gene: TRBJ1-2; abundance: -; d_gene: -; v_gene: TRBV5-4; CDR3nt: TGTGCCAGCAGTCCCGAGGACTATGGCTACACCTTC; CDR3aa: CASSPEDYGYTF
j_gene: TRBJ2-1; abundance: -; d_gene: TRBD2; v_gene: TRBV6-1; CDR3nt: TGTGCCAGCACCCGGGGGGGAGAAGGGAATGAGCAGTTCTTC; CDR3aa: CASTRGGEGNEQFF
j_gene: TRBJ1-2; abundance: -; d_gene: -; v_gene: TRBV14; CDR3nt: TGTGCCAGCAGCCAGCGCAGGACGTGGGATGGCTACACCTTC; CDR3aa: CASSQRRTWDGYTF
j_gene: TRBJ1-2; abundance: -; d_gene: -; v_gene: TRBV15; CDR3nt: TGTGCCACCAGCAGAGCCGGGACGGGGAAAGTATATGGCTACACCTTC; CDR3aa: CATSRAGTGKVYGYTF
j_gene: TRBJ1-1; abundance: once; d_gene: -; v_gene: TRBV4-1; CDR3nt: TGCGCCAGCAGCCAAGATGACCGTTGGGACACTGAAGCTTTCTTT; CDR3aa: CASSQDDRWDTEAFF
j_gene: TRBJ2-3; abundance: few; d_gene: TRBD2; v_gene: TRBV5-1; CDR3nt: TGCGCCAGCAGTAAACTAGCGGGAGATCCGGGCACAGATACGCAGTATTTT; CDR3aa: CASSKLAGDPGTDTQYF
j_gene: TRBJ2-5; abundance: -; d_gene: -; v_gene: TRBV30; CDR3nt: TGTGCCTGGAGATTTATGGGGGAGACCCAGTACTTC; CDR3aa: CAWRFMGETQYF
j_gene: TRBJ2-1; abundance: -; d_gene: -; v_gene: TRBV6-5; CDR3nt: TGTGCCAGCAGTGTAGTAGCGTACAATGAGCAGTTCTTC; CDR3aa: CASSVVAYNEQFF
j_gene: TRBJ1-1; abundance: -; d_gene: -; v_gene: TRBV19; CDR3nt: TGTGCCAGTAGTATCACAGGAACTGAAGCTTTCTTT; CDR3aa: CASSITGTEAFF
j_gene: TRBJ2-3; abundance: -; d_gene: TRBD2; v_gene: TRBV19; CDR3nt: TGTGCCAGTAGCGACGGGGGGAACACAGATACGCAGTATTTT; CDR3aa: CASSDGGNTDTQYF
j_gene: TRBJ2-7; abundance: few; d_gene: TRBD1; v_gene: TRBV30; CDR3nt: TGTGCCTGGGGGACAGGGGATACCTACGAGCAGTACTTC; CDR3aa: CAWGTGDTYEQYF
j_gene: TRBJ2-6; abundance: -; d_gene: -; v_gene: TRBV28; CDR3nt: TGTGCCAGCAGACCTCTAGGGGCTGGGGCCAACGTCCTGACTTTC; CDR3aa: CASRPLGAGANVLTF
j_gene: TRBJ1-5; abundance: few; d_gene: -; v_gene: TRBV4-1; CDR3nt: TGCGCCAGCAGCCCAGGGGTTAGCAATCAGCCCCAGCATTTT; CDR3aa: CASSPGVSNQPQHF
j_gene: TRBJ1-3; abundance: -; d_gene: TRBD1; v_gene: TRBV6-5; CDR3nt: TGTGCCAGCAGCCAGGGGACAGGGGTCACCATATATTTT; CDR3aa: CASSQGTGVTIYF
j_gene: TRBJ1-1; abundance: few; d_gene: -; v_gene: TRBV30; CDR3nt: TGTGCCTGGGGAAGGACGGCACTTGAAGCTTTCTTT; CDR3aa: CAWGRTALEAFF
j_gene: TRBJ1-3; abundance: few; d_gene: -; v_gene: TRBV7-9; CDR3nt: TGTGCCAGCAGTAAGACCGACCGGGCGAACACCATATATTTT; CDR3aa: CASSKTDRANTIYF
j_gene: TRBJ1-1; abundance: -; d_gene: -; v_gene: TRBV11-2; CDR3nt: TGTGCCAGCAGCCCCGGTTGGGGGCACTACCCTGAAGCTTTCTTT; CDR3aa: CASSPGWGHYPEAFF
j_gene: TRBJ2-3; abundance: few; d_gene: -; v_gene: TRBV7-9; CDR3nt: TGTGCCAGCAGCACGGGAGGCACAGATACGCAGTATTTT; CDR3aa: CASSTGGTDTQYF
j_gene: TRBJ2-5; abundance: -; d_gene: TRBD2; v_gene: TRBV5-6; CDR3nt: TGTGCCAGCAGCTTGGCCCAGACTAGCGGCCAAGAGACCCAGTACTTC; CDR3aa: CASSLAQTSGQETQYF
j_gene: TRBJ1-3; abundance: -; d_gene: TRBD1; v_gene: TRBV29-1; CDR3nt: TGCAGCGTTGTGGGACAGGGGTTGGGAAACACCATATATTTT; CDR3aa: CSVVGQGLGNTIYF
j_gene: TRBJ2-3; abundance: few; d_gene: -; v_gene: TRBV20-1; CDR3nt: TGCAGTGCTATAAGGTTTTGGCAGTATTTT; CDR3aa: CSAIRFWQYF
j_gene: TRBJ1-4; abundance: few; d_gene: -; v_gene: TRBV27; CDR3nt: TGTGCCAGCAGCACGATGGGCGCAAGCGAAAAACTGTTTTTT; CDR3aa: CASSTMGASEKLFF
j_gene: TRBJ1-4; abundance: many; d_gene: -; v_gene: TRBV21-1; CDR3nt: TGTGCCAGCAGCAAAGATCGGAGTGAAAAACTGTTTTTT; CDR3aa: CASSKDRSEKLFF
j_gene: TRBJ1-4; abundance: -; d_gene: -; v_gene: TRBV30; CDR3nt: TGTGCCTGGAGTAGGACGGGAAAACTGTTTTTT; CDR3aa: CAWSRTGKLFF
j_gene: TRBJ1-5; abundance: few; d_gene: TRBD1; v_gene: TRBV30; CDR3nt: TGTGCCTGGAGCGACAGGGTAGTGGAGCCCCAGCATTTT; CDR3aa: CAWSDRVVEPQHF
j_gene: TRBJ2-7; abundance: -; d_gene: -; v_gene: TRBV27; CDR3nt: TGTGCCAGCAAAACAGAGGGAGTCACCTACGAGCAGTACTTC; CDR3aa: CASKTEGVTYEQYF
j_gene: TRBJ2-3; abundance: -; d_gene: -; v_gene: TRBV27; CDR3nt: TGTGCCAGCAGTTTGGGGGGCACAGATACGCAGTATTTT; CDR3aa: CASSLGGTDTQYF
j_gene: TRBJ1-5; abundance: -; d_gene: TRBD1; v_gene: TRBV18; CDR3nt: TGTGCCAGCTCACCCAGGAAACAGGGGGGATGGAATCAGCCCCAGCATTTT; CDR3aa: CASSPRKQGGWNQPQHF
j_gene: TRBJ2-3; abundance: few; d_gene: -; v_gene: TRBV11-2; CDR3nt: TGTGCCAGCAGCATTAACACAGATACGCAGTATTTT; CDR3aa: CASSINTDTQYF
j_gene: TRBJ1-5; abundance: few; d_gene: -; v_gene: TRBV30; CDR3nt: TGTGCCTGGGGATCGAATCAGCCCCAGCATTTT; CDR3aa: CAWGSNQPQHF
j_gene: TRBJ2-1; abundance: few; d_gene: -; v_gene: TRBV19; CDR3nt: TGTGCCAGTAGTGGGCCAGCTCTGGGTGAGCAGTTCTTC; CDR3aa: CASSGPALGEQFF
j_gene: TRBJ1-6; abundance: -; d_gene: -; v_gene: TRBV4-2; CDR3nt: TGTGCCAGCAGCCTGGGGAGCCAGGGGCGTAATTCACCCCTCCACTTT; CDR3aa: CASSLGSQGRNSPLHF
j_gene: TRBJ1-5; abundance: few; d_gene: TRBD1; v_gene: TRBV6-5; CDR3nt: TGTGCCAGCAGTTACTCGACGGGACAGGGAGGTCAGCCCCAGCATTTT; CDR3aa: CASSYSTGQGGQPQHF
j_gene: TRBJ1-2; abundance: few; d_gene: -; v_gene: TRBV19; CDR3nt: TGTGCCAGTAAGGATGGTGGGGCAGTAAATGGCTACACCTTC; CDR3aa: CASKDGGAVNGYTF
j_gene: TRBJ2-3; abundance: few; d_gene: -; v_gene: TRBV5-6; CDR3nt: TGTGCCAGCAGCTTGCGCTCAAGAACTAGCACAGATACGCAGTATTTT; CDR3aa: CASSLRSRTSTDTQYF
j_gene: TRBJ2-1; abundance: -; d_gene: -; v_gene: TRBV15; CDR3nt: TGTGCCACCAGCAGAGAGGTACAGTACAATGAGCAGTTCTTC; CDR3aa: CATSREVQYNEQFF
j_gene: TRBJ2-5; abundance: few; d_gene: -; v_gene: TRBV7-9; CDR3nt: TGTGCCAGCACCCGGGGAGGGGGCCCCCAAGAGACCCAGTACTTC; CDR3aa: CASTRGGGPQETQYF
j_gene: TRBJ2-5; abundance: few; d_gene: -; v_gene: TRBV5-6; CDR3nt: TGTGCCAGCAGCACCCCGGGCGGGGAGACCCAGTACTTC; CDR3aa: CASSTPGGETQYF
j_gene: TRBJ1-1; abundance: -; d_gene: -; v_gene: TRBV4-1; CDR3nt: TGCGCCAGCAGCCAAGATCAAGGGGAGTTCAGTTGGAACACTGAAGCTTTCTTT; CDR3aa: CASSQDQGEFSWNTEAFF
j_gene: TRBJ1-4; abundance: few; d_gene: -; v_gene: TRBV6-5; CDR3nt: TGTGCCAGCAGTTACACGGACGCGGACGAAAAACTGTTTTTT; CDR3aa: CASSYTDADEKLFF
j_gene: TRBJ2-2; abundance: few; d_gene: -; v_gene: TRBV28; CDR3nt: TGTGCCAGCAGTTTAAAGGGCTGGGAGCTGTTTTTT; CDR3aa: CASSLKGWELFF
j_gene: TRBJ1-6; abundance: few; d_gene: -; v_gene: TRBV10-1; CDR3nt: TGCGCCACCCGGACAGCCAATTCACCCCTCCACTTT; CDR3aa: CATRTANSPLHF
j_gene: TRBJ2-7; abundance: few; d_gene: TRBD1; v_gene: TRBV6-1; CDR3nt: TGTGCCAGCAGTGAAGAAGTGGACAGGGGCTACGAGCAGTACTTC; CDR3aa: CASSEEVDRGYEQYF
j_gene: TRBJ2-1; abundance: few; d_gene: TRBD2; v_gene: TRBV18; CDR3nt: TGTGCCAGCTCACCGACTAGCGGTTACAATGAGCAGTTCTTC; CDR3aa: CASSPTSGYNEQFF
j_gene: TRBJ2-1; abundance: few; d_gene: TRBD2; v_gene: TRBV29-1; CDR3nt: TGCAGCGTTGGTGGGGGGCTAGCGGGAGGGCCATATGAGCAGTTCTTC; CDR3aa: CSVGGGLAGGPYEQFF